These 7 T cell receptor beta chains originate from one sample sequenced in a study of cytotoxic CD8 clonotypes in ibrutinib-treated CLL. The table came from immunoSEQ multiplex PCR; TCRdb's copy has only in-frame clones and leaves some out. The sample contains more than 8,500 clones, roughly 55% of which appear only once. Sequenced here: PBMCs, sampled before ibrutinib treatment. The receptor set was obtained from a human donor with chronic lymphocytic leukemia.

This clone was counted between two and nine times. V is TRBV4-1 and J is TRBJ2-5, with TRBD2 identical over 8 bases. Germline CDR1 reads MGHRA; CDR2 reads YSYEKL. The CDR3 loop spans 15 amino acids. The V segment lost 4 bases and the J segment 6 bases; nucleotides outside the gene matches: 10. CDR3 coding DNA: TGCGCCAGCAGCCCCGTAACGGGGGGGCAAAAGACCCAGTACTTC. Its protein is CASSPVTGGQKTQYF.

A few counts support this clone. The chain has TRBV30 and TRBJ1-3; D not certain. The CDR3 contains 15 residues. The germline V gene encodes CDR1 GTSNPN and CDR2 SVGIG (reference sequence). V shed 0 bases and J shed 0 bases, with 9 bases lying between them. CDR3 sequence (DNA): TGTGCCTGGAGTGTAACCCGAGTCTCTGGAAACACCATATATTTT. Its translation: CAWSVTRVSGNTIYF.

This clone has a handful of counts. The chain carries TRBV2 and TRBJ1-3; D unresolved. CDR3 length: 14 residues. V was cut by 6 bases and J by 0 bases, with 9 bases left in between. CDR1 SNHLY and CDR2 FYNNEI come from the germline V gene. DNA of the CDR3: TGTGCCAGCAGCATGATAAGCTCTGGAAACACCATATATTTT. It codes for CASSMISSGNTIYF.

V is TRBV9 and J is TRBJ2-1; TRBD1 might be the D (5 bases). Trimming took 6 bases from V and 5 from J, leaving 12 bases between them. This CDR3 has 13 residues. Germline-derived CDR1 and CDR2 are SGDLS and YYNGEE. The CDR3 region has the DNA TGTGCCAGCACCTCACAGGTGGACAATGAGCAGTTCTTC. Amino acid sequence: CASTSQVDNEQFF.

V is TRBV6-7 and J is TRBJ2-6; no clear D gene. TRBV6-7 is an open reading frame whose function is uncertain. The CDR3 extends over 18 amino acids. The ends were cut back, 5 bases at V and 5 bases at J, with 22 bases in the middle. DNA for the CDR3: TGTGCCAGCAGTCACAGTAGGTATTTACAAAGTCGGGCCAACGTCCTGACTTTC. Its translation is CASSHSRYLQSRANVLTF.

The genes are TRBV11-2 and TRBJ2-6; weak D call: TRBD1 (5 bases). The CDR3 runs 18 residues. V lost 5 bases and J 2 bases, leaving 19 bases between the germline ends. Per the germline V gene, CDR1 is SGHAT and CDR2 is FQNNGV. The CDR3 coding sequence is TGTGCCAGCAGCCCTAGAGCAGGGATAGGAACTGGGGCCAACGTCCTGACTTTC. Its protein product is CASSPRAGIGTGANVLTF. Filled out from reference TRBV11-2 and TRBJ2-6, the complete variable domain reads EAGVAQSPRYKIIEKRQSVAFWCNPISGHATLYWYQQILGQGPKLLIQFQNNGVVDDSQLPKDRFSAERLKGVDSTLKIQPAKLEDSAVYLCASSPRAGIGTGANVLTFGAGSRLTVL.

The V gene is TRBV5-1, the J gene TRBJ2-1; possibly TRBD1 for D (5 bases). The CDR3 runs to 13 residues. Trimming took off 3 bases at V and 6 bases at J, with 10 bases between the two ends. The V gene's germline CDR1 is SGHRS and CDR2 YFSETQ. For the CDR3, the DNA is TGCGCCAGCAGCTCCGACAGCCTCAATGAGCAGTTCTTC. Its protein product is CASSSDSLNEQFF.